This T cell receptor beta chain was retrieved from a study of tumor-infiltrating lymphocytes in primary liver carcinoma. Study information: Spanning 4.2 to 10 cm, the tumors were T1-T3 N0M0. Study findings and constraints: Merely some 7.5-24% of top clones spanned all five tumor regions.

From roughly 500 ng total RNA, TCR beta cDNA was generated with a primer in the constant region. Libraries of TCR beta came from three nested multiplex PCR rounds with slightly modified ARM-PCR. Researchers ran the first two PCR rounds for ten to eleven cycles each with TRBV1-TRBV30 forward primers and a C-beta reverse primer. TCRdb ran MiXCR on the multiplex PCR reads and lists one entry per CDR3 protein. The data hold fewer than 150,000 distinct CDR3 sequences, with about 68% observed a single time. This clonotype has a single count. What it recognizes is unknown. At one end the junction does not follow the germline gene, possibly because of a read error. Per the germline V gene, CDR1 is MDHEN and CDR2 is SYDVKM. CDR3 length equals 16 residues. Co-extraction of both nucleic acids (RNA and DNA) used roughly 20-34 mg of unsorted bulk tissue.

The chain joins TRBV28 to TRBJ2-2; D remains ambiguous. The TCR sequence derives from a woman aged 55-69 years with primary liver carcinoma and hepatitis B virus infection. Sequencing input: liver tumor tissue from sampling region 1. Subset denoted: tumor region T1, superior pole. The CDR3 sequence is CTSSPHLRVWMGELFF. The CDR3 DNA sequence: TGTACCAGCAGTCCTCACCTCCGCGTTTGGATGGGGGAGCTGTTTTTT.